This TCR beta chain was documented in a study of shared clonotypes between healthy human individuals. In the study overall: The cohort had a couple of women and a few men, ages 18 to 49.

Concerning this clone itself: Its matching antigen is unknown.

The table came from immunoSEQ multiplex PCR; TCRdb's copy has only in-frame clones and leaves some out. This table has 500,000 or so clones, 95% to 96% appearing once. Notes on the study in general: Generation probabilities of non-shared clonotypes were lower (relative to those shared by all four donors). Some naive CD4 clonotypes, 4% to 6%, turned up in common across a handful of donors.

Sequencing was done on a sample of naive CD4+ T cells sorted from blood. Subset given: CD45RA+ positively selected. The TCR sequence derives from a woman aged 25 to 39 in good health.

CDR3: CASSLEQSNEKLFF. The CDR3 DNA is TGCGCCAGCAGCTTGGAACAGTCTAATGAAAAACTGTTTTTT. The chain has TRBV5-1 and TRBJ1-4; D remains unclear. With 0 bases removed from V and 3 bases from J, the gap between germline ends came to 6 bases. CDR1 and CDR2 from the germline V gene are SGHRS and YFSETQ. This CDR3 has 14 residues. Full variable domain (remainder filled in from reference TRBV5-1 and TRBJ1-4): KAGVTQTPRYLIKTRGQQVTLSCSPISGHRSVSWYQQTPGQGLQFLFEYFSETQRNKGNFPGRFSGRQFSNSRSEMNVSTLELGDSALYLCASSLEQSNEKLFFGSGTQLSVL.